This TCR beta chain was captured in a study of T-cell reconstitution after alpha-beta-depleted transplantation in children. The CDR3 has 13 amino acids. J was trimmed by 5 bases and V by 5 bases; bases with no gene match: 6. Looked up from germline, CDR1 is SGHTS and CDR2 is YDEGEE. Only a few counts were recorded for this clonotype. TCRbeta library construction was performed incorporating unique molecular identifiers. Each CDR3 protein is one row after TCRdb ran MiXCR on the PCR reads. The table has approximately 270,000 distinct CDR3 sequences, around 9.6% seen once. This TCR came from a human donor who donated a stem cell graft to a child with SCID. Sequences were derived from PBMCs from the stem cell graft donor, sampled from the stem cell graft. The J gene is TRBJ2-5, the V gene TRBV5-8; 7 nucleotides line up with TRBD1. The CDR3 DNA reads TGTGCCAGCAGGTATAGGGACAGTGAGACCCAGTACTTC. Translated, it gives CASRYRDSETQYF.